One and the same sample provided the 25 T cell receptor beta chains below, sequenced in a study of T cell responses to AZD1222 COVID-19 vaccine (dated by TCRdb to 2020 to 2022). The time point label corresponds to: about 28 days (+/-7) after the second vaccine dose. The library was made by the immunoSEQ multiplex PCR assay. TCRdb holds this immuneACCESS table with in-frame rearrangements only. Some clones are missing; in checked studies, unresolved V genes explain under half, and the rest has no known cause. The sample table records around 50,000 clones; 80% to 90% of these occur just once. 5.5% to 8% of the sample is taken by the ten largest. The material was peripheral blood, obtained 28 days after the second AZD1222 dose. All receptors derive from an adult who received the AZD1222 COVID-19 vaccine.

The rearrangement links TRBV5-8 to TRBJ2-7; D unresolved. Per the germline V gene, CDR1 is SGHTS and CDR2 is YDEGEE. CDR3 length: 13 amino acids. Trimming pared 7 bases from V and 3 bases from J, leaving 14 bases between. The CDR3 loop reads CASHWGSHYEQYF. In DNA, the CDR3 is TGTGCCAGCCACTGGGGTAGCCACTACGAGCAGTACTTC.

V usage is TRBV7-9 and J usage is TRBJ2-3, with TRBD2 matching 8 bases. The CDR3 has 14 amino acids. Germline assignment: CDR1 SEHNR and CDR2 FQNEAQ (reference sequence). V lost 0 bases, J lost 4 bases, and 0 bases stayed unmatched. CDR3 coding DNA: TGTGCCAGCAGCTTAGCGGGACTAGCAGATACGCAGTATTTT. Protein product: CASSLAGLADTQYF.

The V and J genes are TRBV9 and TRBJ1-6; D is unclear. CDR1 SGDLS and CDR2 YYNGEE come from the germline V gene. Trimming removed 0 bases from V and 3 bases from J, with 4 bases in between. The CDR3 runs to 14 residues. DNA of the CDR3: TGTGCCAGCAGCGTAGGGCTCTATAATTCACCCCTCCACTTT. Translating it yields CASSVGLYNSPLHF.

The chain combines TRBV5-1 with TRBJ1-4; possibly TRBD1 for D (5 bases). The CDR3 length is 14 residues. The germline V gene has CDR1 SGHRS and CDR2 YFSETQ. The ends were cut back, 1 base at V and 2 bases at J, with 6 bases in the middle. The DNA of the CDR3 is TGCGCCAGCAGCTTGCGACAGACTAATGAAAAACTGTTTTTT. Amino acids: CASSLRQTNEKLFF.

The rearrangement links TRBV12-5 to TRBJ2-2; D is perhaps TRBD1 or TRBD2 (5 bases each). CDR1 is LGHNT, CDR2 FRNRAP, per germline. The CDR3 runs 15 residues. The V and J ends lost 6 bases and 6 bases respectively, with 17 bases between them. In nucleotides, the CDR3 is TGTGCTAGTGGCCCCGGGACGTATGCTTCCGGGGAGCTGTTTTTT. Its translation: CASGPGTYASGELFF.

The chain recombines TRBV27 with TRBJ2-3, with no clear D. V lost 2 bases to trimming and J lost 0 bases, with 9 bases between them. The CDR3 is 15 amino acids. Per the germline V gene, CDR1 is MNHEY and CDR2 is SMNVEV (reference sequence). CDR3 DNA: TGTGCCAGCAGTTTAGTCTTAACTAGCACAGATACGCAGTATTTT. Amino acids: CASSLVLTSTDTQYF.

CDR3 DNA sequence: TGTGCCAGCAGCTTAGAGGTGGTTCCCTACGAGCAGTACTTC. This gives the protein CASSLEVVPYEQYF. This sequence joins TRBV7-2 and TRBJ2-7; no clear D gene. The germline V gene encodes CDR1 SGHTA and CDR2 FQGNSA. Trimming cost V 1 base and J 2 bases, with 9 bases left between them. This CDR3 has 14 residues.

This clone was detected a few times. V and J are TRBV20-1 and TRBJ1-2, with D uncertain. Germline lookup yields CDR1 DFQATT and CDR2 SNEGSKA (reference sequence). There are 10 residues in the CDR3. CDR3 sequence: CRVRTNGYTF. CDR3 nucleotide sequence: TGCAGGGTCAGAACGAATGGCTACACCTTC.

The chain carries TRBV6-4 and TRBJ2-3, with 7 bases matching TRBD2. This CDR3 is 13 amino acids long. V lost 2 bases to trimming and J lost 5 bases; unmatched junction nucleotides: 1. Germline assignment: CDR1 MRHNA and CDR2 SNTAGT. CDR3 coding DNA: TGTGCCAGCAGTGACAGCGGGGAAGATACGCAGTATTTT. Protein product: CASSDSGEDTQYF.

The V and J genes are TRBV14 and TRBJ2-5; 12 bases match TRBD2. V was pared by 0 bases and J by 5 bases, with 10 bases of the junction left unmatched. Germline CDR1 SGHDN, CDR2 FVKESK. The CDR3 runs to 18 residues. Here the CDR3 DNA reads TGTGCCAGCAGCCAAGAGCCCCCTAGCGGGAGGGCCAGGGAGACCCAGTACTTC. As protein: CASSQEPPSGRARETQYF. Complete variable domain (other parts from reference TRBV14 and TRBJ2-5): EAGVTQFPSHSVIEKGQTVTLRCDPISGHDNLYWYRRVMGKEIKFLLHFVKESKQDESGMPNNRFLAERTGGTYSTLKVQPAELEDSGVYFCASSQEPPSGRARETQYFGPGTRLLVL.

The CDR3 sequence is CATSGGTGPPYEQYF. The CDR3 nucleotides are TGTGCCACCAGTGGGGGGACAGGGCCCCCCTACGAGCAGTACTTC. The chain joins TRBV24-1 to TRBJ2-7, with 9 bases lining up with TRBD1. Trimming cost V 5 bases and J 2 bases; bases outside gene matches: 6. This CDR3 is built from 15 residues. CDR1 and CDR2 from the germline V gene are KGHDR and SFDVKD.

The CDR3: CASNGANTEAFF. The CDR3 nucleotides read TGTGCCAGCAATGGGGCGAACACTGAAGCTTTCTTT. The chain combines TRBV28 with TRBJ1-1; the D gene is possibly TRBD1 (5 bases). CDR3 length: 12 amino acids. Trimming removed 7 bases at V and 1 base at J, with 7 bases between. Germline-derived CDR1 and CDR2 are MDHEN and SYDVKM.

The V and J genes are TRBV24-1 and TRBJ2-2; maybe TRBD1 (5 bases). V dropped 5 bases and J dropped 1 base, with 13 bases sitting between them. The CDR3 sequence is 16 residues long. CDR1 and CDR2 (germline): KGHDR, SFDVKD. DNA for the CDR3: TGTGCCACCAGTGGGGGCCCTGACATGAACACCGGGGAGCTGTTTTTT. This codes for CATSGGPDMNTGELFF.

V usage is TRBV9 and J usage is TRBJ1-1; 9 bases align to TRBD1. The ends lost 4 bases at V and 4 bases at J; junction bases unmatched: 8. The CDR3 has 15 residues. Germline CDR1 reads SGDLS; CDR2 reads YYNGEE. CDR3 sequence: CASSLTGTGLTEAFF. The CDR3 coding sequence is TGTGCCAGCAGCTTAACCGGGACAGGGCTCACTGAAGCTTTCTTT.

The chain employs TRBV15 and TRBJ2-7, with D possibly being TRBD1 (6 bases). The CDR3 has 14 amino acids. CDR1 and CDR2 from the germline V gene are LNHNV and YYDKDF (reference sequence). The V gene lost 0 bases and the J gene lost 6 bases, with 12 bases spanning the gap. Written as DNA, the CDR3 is TGTGCCACCAGCAGAGAGAGACTACAGGGCGAGCAGTACTTC. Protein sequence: CATSRERLQGEQYF.

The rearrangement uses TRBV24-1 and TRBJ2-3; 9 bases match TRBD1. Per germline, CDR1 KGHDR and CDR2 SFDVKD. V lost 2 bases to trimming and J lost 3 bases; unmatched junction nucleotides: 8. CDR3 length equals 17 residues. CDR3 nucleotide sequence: TGTGCCACCAGTGATTGGAGGACAGGGGTCGCTACAGATACGCAGTATTTT. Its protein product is CATSDWRTGVATDTQYF.

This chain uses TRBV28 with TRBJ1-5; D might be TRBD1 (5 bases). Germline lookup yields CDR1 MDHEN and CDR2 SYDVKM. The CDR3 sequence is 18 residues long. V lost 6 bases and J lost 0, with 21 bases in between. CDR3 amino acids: CASSPITYRPYSNQPQHF. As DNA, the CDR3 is TGTGCCAGCAGCCCCATTACCTACAGGCCTTATAGCAATCAGCCCCAGCATTTT.

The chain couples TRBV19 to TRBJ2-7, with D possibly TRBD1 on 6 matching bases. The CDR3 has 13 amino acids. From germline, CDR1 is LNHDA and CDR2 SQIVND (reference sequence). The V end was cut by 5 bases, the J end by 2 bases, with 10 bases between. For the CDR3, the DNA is TGTGCCAGTAGTCCAGGACAGACCTACGAGCAGTACTTC. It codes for CASSPGQTYEQYF.

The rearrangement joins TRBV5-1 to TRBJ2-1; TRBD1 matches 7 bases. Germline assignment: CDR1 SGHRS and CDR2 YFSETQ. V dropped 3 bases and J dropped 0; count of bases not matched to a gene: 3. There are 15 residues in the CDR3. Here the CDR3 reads CASSSTGSSYNEQFF. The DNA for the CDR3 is TGCGCCAGCAGCTCGACAGGGAGCTCCTACAATGAGCAGTTCTTC.

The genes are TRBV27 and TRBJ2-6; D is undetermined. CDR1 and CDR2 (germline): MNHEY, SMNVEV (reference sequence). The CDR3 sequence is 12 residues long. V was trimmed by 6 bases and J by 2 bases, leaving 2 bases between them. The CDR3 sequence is CASRTGANVLTF. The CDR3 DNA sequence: TGTGCCAGCAGGACTGGGGCCAACGTCCTGACTTTC.

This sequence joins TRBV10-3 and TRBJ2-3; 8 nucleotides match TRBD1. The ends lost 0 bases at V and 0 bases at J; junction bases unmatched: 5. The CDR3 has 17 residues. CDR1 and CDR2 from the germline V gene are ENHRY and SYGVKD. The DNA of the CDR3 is TGTGCCATCAGTGAGTCACAGGGGGGAACTAGCACAGATACGCAGTATTTT. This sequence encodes CAISESQGGTSTDTQYF.

The CDR3 nucleotides read TGTGCCAGCAGCAAAGTTCGTCTAGCGGGAGGGCCTGAGCAGTTCTTC. Its translation is CASSKVRLAGGPEQFF. The V call is TRBV21-1, the J call TRBJ2-1; the D segment call TRBD2 is taken from the table without a DNA check. TRBV21-1 is labeled a pseudogene. This CDR3 has 16 residues.

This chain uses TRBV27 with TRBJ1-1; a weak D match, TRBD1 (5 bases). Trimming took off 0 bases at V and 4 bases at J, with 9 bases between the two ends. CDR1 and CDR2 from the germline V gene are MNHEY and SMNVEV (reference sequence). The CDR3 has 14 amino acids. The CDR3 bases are TGTGCCAGCAGTTTATCGCTGGGGGGCACTGAAGCTTTCTTT. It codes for CASSLSLGGTEAFF.

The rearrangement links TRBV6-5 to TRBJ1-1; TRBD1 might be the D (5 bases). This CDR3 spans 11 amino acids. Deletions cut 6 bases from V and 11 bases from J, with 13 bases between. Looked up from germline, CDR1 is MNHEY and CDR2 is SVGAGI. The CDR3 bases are TGTGCCAGCAGGTATCAGGGAGAGGCTTTCTTT. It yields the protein CASRYQGEAFF.

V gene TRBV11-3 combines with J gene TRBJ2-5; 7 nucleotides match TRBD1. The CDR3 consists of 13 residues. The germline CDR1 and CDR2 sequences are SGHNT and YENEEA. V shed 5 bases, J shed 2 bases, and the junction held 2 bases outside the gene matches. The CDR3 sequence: CASSIRGQETQYF. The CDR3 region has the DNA TGTGCCAGCAGCATCAGGGGGCAAGAGACCCAGTACTTC.